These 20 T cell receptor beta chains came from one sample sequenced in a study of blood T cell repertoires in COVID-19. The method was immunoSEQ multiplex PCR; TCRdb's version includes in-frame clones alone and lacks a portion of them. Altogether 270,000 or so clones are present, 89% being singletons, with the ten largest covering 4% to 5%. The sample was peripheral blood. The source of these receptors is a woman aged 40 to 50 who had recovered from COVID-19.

This CDR3 reads CASSLGGTDYGYTF. Written as DNA, the CDR3 is TGTGCCAGCAGCCTTGGGGGGACTGATTATGGCTACACCTTC. V is TRBV6-5 and J is TRBJ1-2; D is possibly TRBD1 (5 bases). V was trimmed by 6 bases and J by 5 bases, leaving 16 bases between them. The germline CDR1 and CDR2 sequences are MNHEY and SVGAGI. This CDR3 has 14 residues.

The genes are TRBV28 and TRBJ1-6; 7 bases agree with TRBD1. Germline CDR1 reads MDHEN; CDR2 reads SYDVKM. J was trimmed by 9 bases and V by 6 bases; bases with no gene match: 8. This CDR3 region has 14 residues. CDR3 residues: CASRSTGIGSPLHF. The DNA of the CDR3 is TGTGCCAGCAGATCGACAGGGATAGGTTCACCCCTCCACTTT.

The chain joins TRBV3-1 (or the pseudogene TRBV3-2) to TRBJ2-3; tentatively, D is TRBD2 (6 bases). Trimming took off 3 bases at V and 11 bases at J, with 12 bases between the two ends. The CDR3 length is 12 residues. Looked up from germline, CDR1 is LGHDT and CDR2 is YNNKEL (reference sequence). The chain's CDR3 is CASSQGLLGQYF. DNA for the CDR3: TGTGCCAGCAGCCAGGGACTCCTGGGGCAGTATTTT.

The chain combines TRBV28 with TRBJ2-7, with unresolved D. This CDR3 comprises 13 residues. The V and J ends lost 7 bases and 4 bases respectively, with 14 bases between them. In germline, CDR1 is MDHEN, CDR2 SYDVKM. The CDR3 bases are TGTGCCAGCATTGATGCCGAGAGATACGAGCAGTACTTC. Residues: CASIDAERYEQYF. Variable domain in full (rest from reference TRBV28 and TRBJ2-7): DVKVTQSSRYLVKRTGEKVFLECVQDMDHENMFWYRQDPGLGLRLIYFSYDVKMKEKGDIPEGYSVSREKKERFSLILESASTNQTSMYLCASIDAERYEQYFGPGTRLTVT.

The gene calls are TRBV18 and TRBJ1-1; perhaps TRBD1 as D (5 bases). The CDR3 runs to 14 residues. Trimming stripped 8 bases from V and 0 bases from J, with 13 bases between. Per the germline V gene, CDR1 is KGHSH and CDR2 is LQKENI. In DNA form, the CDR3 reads TGTGCCAGCGCCTCAGGGCGTTTGAACACTGAAGCTTTCTTT. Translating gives CASASGRLNTEAFF.

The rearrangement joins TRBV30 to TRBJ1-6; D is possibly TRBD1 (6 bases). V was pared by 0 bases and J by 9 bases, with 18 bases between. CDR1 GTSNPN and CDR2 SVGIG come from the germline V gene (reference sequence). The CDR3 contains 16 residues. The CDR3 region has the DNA TGTGCCTGGAGTGTACTTTTCCCAGGGGATGGTTCACCCCTCCACTTT. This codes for CAWSVLFPGDGSPLHF.

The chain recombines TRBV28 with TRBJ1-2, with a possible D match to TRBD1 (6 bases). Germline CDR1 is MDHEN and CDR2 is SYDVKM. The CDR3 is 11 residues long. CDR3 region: CGAGQNYGYTF. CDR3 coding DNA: TGTGGCGCTGGACAGAACTATGGCTACACCTTC.

This CDR3 is CASSVSGALNTGELFF. CDR3 nucleotides: TGTGCCAGCAGTGTGAGCGGGGCCCTGAACACCGGGGAGCTGTTTTTT. V is TRBV6-1 and J is TRBJ2-2, with 7 bases matching TRBD2. This CDR3 region has 16 residues. Germline values: CDR1 MNHNS, CDR2 SASEGT. The junction had 6 bases not matched to a gene; V was cut back by 4 bases and J by 1 base.

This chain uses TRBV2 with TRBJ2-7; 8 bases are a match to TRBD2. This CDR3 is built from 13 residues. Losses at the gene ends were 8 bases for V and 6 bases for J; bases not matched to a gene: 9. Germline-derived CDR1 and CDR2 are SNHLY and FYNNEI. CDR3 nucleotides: TGTGCCAGCCTAACCGGACTAGCTGGCGAGCAGTACTTC. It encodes CASLTGLAGEQYF.

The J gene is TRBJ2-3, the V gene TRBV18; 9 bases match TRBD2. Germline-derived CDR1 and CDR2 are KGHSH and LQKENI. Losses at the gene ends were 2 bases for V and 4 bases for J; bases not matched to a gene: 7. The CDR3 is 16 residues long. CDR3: CASSPLVAGVSDTQYF. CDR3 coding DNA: TGTGCCAGCTCACCATTGGTAGCGGGAGTGTCAGATACGCAGTATTTT.

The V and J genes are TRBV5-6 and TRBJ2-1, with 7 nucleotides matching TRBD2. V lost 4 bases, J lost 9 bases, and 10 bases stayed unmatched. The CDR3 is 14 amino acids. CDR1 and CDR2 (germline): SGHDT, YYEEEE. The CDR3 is CASSLFGGNGEQFF. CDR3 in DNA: TGTGCCAGCAGCCTGTTCGGGGGGAATGGTGAGCAGTTCTTC.

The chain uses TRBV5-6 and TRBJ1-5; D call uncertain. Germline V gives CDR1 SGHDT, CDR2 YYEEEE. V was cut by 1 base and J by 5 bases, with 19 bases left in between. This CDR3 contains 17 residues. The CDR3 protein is CASSLLTPGGRDQPQHF. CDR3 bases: TGTGCCAGCAGCTTGCTAACCCCCGGAGGAAGAGATCAGCCCCAGCATTTT.

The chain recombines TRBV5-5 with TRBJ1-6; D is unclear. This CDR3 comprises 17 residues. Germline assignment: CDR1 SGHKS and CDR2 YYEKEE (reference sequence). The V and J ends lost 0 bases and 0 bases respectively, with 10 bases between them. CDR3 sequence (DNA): TGTGCCAGCAGCTTGGATTTGGAGGGCTCCTATAATTCACCCCTCCACTTT. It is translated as CASSLDLEGSYNSPLHF.

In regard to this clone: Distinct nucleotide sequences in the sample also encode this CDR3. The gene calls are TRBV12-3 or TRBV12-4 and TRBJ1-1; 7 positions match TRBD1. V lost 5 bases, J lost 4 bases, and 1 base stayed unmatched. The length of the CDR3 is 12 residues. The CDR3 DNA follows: TGTGCCAGCAGTCCAGGGGGCACTGAAGCTTTCTTT. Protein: CASSPGGTEAFF.

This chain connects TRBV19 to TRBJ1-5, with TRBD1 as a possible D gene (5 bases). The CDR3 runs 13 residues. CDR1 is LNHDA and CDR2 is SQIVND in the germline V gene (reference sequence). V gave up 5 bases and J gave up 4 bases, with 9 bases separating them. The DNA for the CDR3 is TGTGCCAGTAGTGGAGACAGAAATCAGCCCCAGCATTTT. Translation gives CASSGDRNQPQHF. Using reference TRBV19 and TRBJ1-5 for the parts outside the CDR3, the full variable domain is DGGITQSPKYLFRKEGQNVTLSCEQNLNHDAMYWYRQDPGQGLRLIYYSQIVNDFQKGDIAEGYSVSREKKESFPLTVTSAQKNPTAFYLCASSGDRNQPQHFGDGTRLSIL.

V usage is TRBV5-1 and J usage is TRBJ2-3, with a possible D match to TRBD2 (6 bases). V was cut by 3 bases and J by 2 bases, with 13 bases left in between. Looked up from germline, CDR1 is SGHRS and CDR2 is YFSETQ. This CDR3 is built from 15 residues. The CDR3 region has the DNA TGCGCCAGCAGCTCGTCTAGCGCCTTCACAGATACGCAGTATTTT. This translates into CASSSSSAFTDTQYF.

CDR3 sequence reads: CALRTGGVEKLFF. The CDR3 DNA reads TGTGCCCTCAGGACGGGAGGTGTGGAAAAACTGTTTTTT. This chain joins TRBV30 and TRBJ1-4; D uncertain. This CDR3 is built from 13 residues. V was trimmed by 8 bases and J by 8 bases, leaving 18 bases between them. The germline CDR1 and CDR2 sequences are GTSNPN and SVGIG (reference sequence). Based on the CDR3 plus reference TRBV30 and TRBJ1-4, the full variable domain is SQTIHQWPATLVQPVGSPLSLECTVEGTSNPNLYWYRQAAGRGLQLLFYSVGIGQISSEVPQNLSASRPQDRQFILSSKKLLLSDSGFYLCALRTGGVEKLFFGSGTQLSVL.

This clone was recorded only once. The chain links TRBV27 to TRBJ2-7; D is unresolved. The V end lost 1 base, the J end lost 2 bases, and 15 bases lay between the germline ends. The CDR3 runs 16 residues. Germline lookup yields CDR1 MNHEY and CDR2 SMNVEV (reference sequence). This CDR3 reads CASSLCPLRFTYEQYV. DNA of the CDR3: TGTGCCAGCAGTTTATGCCCTCTCAGGTTTACCTACGAGCAGTACGTC.

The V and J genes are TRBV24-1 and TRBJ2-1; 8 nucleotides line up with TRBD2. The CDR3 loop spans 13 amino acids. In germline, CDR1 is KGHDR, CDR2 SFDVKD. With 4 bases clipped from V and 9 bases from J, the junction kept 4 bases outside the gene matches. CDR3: CATSDGRVSEQFF. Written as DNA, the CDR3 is TGTGCCACCAGTGACGGGAGGGTTAGTGAGCAGTTCTTC.

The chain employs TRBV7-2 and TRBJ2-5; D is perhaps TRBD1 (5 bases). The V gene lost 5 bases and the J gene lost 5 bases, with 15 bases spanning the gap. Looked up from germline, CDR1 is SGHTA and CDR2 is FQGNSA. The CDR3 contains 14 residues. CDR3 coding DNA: TGTGCCAGCAGCGCCGGACATTTCGGGGAGACCCAGTACTTC. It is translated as CASSAGHFGETQYF.